The source of this TCR beta chain is a study of T-cell reconstitution after alpha-beta-depleted transplantation in children. V was trimmed by 1 base and J by 3 bases, leaving 16 bases between them. This CDR3 has 17 residues. The germline V gene has CDR1 LGHDT and CDR2 YNNKEL (reference sequence). Many counts were recorded for this clonotype. Construction of the TCRbeta library involved unique molecular identifiers. TCRdb re-called the PCR reads through MiXCR, storing one row per CDR3 protein. This table has 350,000 to 400,000 distinct CDR3 sequences, approximately 20% appearing once. Specimen: PBMCs from the stem cell graft donor, collected from the stem cell graft. This receptor was taken from a human donor who donated a stem cell graft to a child with acute myeloid leukemia. This chain uses TRBV3-1 with TRBJ2-1; TRBD1 might be the D (6 bases). In DNA, the CDR3 is TGTGCCAGCAGCCAAGGATCCCCAGGGGAAGTCTACAATGAGCAGTTCTTC. Amino acids: CASSQGSPGEVYNEQFF.